This TCR beta chain was identified during a study of cytomegalovirus exposure and HLA in healthy donors. Overall study findings and caveats: Apparent HLA restriction characterized most CMV-associated TCR beta chains in a later analysis.

60 Vbeta and 13 Jbeta primers were used in PCR. Sequenced by immunoSEQ multiplex PCR; TCRdb stores in-frame clones only, minus some. The table shows 150,000 to 200,000 clones, with roughly 82% occurring only once. Germline assignment: CDR1 SGHRS and CDR2 YFSETQ. The CDR3 consists of 14 residues. V lost 5 bases to trimming and J lost 3 bases; unmatched junction nucleotides: 5. In regard to this clone: Its target is unknown.

V usage is TRBV5-1 and J usage is TRBJ2-7, with 10 bases aligning to TRBD2. This receptor was taken from a girl aged 2 to 9 in good health and CMV-seropositive. Input material: PBMCs. The CDR3 protein is CASRPTSGNYEQYF. The CDR3 nucleotides are TGCGCCAGCAGACCTACTAGCGGGAACTACGAGCAGTACTTC.